A selection of T cell receptor beta chains follows, all from one sample in a study of blood T cells in healthy people across ages. TCRdb passed the 5' RACE reads through MiXCR, listing each CDR3 protein once. This sample has 1.5 million to 2 million distinct CDR3 sequences, with over 25% found just once. The specimen sequenced was blood. The receptors originated from a woman between 25 and 40 years old in good health. Both conserved end residues are part of each CDR3. Fields, in order: D gene, V gene, J gene, clone size, CDR3 protein, CDR3 DNA. The D gene is left open where the match is weak. Size values are once, few and many counts, or a class for expanded clones, and some rows have none.

d_call: -
v_call: TRBV6-1
j_call: TRBJ2-1
clone_size: many
cdr3_aa: CASSELIIHEQFF
cdr3_nt: TGTGCCAGCAGTGAGCTCATTATCCATGAGCAGTTCTTC

d_call: -
v_call: TRBV6-2/TRBV6-3
j_call: TRBJ1-2
clone_size: many
cdr3_aa: CASKTRGERYGYTF
cdr3_nt: TGTGCCAGCAAAACGCGAGGGGAGCGGTATGGCTACACCTTC

d_call: -
v_call: TRBV5-1
j_call: TRBJ2-1
clone_size: few
cdr3_aa: CASSFLSGGRGEQFF
cdr3_nt: TGCGCCAGCAGCTTCCTTAGTGGGGGGCGAGGTGAGCAGTTCTTC

d_call: TRBD2
v_call: TRBV24-1
j_call: TRBJ2-5
clone_size: few
cdr3_aa: CATSGGSEQETQYF
cdr3_nt: TGTGCCACCAGTGGCGGGAGTGAACAAGAGACCCAGTACTTC

d_call: -
v_call: TRBV9
j_call: TRBJ2-1
clone_size: few
cdr3_aa: CASSVLLGDRNEQFF
cdr3_nt: TGTGCCAGCAGCGTCCTGTTGGGGGACCGCAATGAGCAGTTCTTC

d_call: -
v_call: TRBV7-9
j_call: TRBJ2-3
clone_size: -
cdr3_aa: CASSLDIEREYF
cdr3_nt: TGTGCCAGCAGCTTAGATATCGAGCGGGAGTATTTT

d_call: -
v_call: TRBV6-5
j_call: TRBJ1-1
clone_size: -
cdr3_aa: CASSYSGRPTEAFF
cdr3_nt: TGTGCCAGCAGTTACTCTGGGAGACCTACTGAAGCTTTCTTT

d_call: TRBD2
v_call: TRBV4-1
j_call: TRBJ2-7
clone_size: few
cdr3_aa: CASSQEGGSSGISSYEQYF
cdr3_nt: TGCGCCAGCAGCCAAGAAGGGGGGTCTAGCGGGATCTCATCCTACGAGCAGTACTTC

d_call: -
v_call: TRBV11-1
j_call: TRBJ2-7
clone_size: many
cdr3_aa: CASSLRQGASWEQYF
cdr3_nt: TGTGCCAGCAGCTTAAGGCAGGGCGCGTCCTGGGAGCAGTACTTC

d_call: -
v_call: TRBV5-8
j_call: TRBJ2-1
clone_size: -
cdr3_aa: CASSQALGQFYNEQFF
cdr3_nt: TGTGCCAGCAGCCAAGCCCTCGGACAGTTCTACAATGAGCAGTTCTTC

d_call: -
v_call: TRBV7-2
j_call: TRBJ2-1
clone_size: many
cdr3_aa: CASSLADYDEQFF
cdr3_nt: TGTGCCAGCAGCTTAGCGGATTACGATGAGCAGTTCTTC

d_call: -
v_call: TRBV28
j_call: TRBJ2-1
clone_size: once
cdr3_aa: CASSGPDTYNEQFF
cdr3_nt: TGTGCCAGCAGTGGACCCGACACTTACAATGAGCAGTTCTTC

d_call: TRBD2
v_call: TRBV6-2/TRBV6-3
j_call: TRBJ2-7
clone_size: -
cdr3_aa: CASSPRSGRAYNEQYF
cdr3_nt: TGTGCCAGCAGTCCTCGGAGCGGGAGGGCGTACAATGAGCAGTACTTC

d_call: TRBD2
v_call: TRBV5-1
j_call: TRBJ2-7
clone_size: -
cdr3_aa: CASSAGGGAREQYF
cdr3_nt: TGCGCCAGCAGCGCCGGCGGGGGGGCCCGCGAGCAGTACTTC

d_call: -
v_call: TRBV12-5
j_call: TRBJ2-3
clone_size: -
cdr3_aa: CASGLLGARSGQYF
cdr3_nt: TGTGCTAGTGGTTTATTGGGGGCCCGGTCGGGGCAGTATTTT

d_call: -
v_call: TRBV12-5
j_call: TRBJ2-1
clone_size: -
cdr3_aa: CASDRGGAQFF
cdr3_nt: TGTGCTAGTGACCGTGGGGGGGCACAGTTCTTC

d_call: -
v_call: TRBV5-1
j_call: TRBJ2-5
clone_size: few
cdr3_aa: CASSLIVGIYDEQYF
cdr3_nt: TGCGCCAGCAGCTTAATTGTCGGGATTTATGATGAGCAGTACTTC

d_call: TRBD2
v_call: TRBV5-1
j_call: TRBJ2-3
clone_size: few
cdr3_aa: CASSAREADTQYF
cdr3_nt: TGCGCCAGCAGCGCGCGGGAGGCAGATACGCAGTATTTT

d_call: -
v_call: TRBV19
j_call: TRBJ2-1
clone_size: -
cdr3_aa: CASSNPEGGKREQFF
cdr3_nt: TGTGCCAGTAGTAACCCCGAAGGGGGAAAAAGGGAGCAGTTCTTC

d_call: -
v_call: TRBV6-6
j_call: TRBJ1-5
clone_size: many
cdr3_aa: CASSSVGQPQHF
cdr3_nt: TGTGCCAGCAGTTCTGTGGGTCAGCCCCAGCATTTT

d_call: -
v_call: TRBV7-9
j_call: TRBJ2-1
clone_size: many
cdr3_aa: CASSPDFRSYNEQFF
cdr3_nt: TGTGCCAGCAGTCCGGACTTCCGCTCCTACAATGAGCAGTTCTTC

d_call: TRBD1
v_call: TRBV27
j_call: TRBJ2-4
clone_size: many
cdr3_aa: CASSYGQGVGIQYF
cdr3_nt: TGTGCCAGCAGTTACGGACAGGGTGTGGGAATTCAGTACTTC

d_call: -
v_call: TRBV20-1
j_call: TRBJ2-7
clone_size: few
cdr3_aa: CSVLRSSYEQYF
cdr3_nt: TGCAGTGTTCTGAGATCCTCCTACGAGCAGTACTTC

d_call: TRBD2
v_call: TRBV14
j_call: TRBJ2-1
clone_size: -
cdr3_aa: CASSHRTSWDEQFF
cdr3_nt: TGTGCCAGCAGCCACCGGACTAGTTGGGATGAGCAGTTCTTC

d_call: -
v_call: TRBV29-1
j_call: TRBJ2-7
clone_size: few
cdr3_aa: CSARGPSLYEQYF
cdr3_nt: TGCAGCGCCAGGGGCCCCTCTCTCTACGAGCAGTACTTC

d_call: -
v_call: TRBV6-5
j_call: TRBJ1-1
clone_size: few
cdr3_aa: CASSRRTGYEAFF
cdr3_nt: TGTGCCAGCAGTCGGAGAACAGGATACGAAGCTTTCTTT

d_call: -
v_call: TRBV3-1
j_call: TRBJ1-5
clone_size: -
cdr3_aa: CASSQDHRDHQPQHF
cdr3_nt: TGTGCCAGCAGCCAAGACCACAGGGACCATCAGCCCCAGCATTTT

d_call: -
v_call: TRBV12-3/TRBV12-4
j_call: TRBJ1-1
clone_size: few
cdr3_aa: CASSPGQEAFF
cdr3_nt: TGTGCCAGCAGCCCCGGACAGGAAGCTTTCTTT

d_call: TRBD2
v_call: TRBV7-9
j_call: TRBJ2-7
clone_size: -
cdr3_aa: CASSLAGGMSEQYF
cdr3_nt: TGTGCCAGCAGTCTAGCGGGAGGCATGTCCGAGCAGTACTTC

d_call: -
v_call: TRBV29-1
j_call: TRBJ2-3
clone_size: -
cdr3_aa: CSVRASNTDTQYF
cdr3_nt: TGCAGCGTTCGAGCTTCTAACACAGATACGCAGTATTTT

d_call: -
v_call: TRBV10-1
j_call: TRBJ2-7
clone_size: -
cdr3_aa: CASSDRDTRYEQYF
cdr3_nt: TGCGCCAGCAGTGACCGGGACACTCGTTACGAGCAGTACTTC

d_call: -
v_call: TRBV28
j_call: TRBJ1-4
clone_size: -
cdr3_aa: CASSLYGEDEKLFF
cdr3_nt: TGTGCCAGCAGTTTATATGGGGAGGATGAAAAACTGTTTTTT

d_call: TRBD2
v_call: TRBV4-3
j_call: TRBJ2-1
clone_size: many
cdr3_aa: CASSQEGLAVGNEQFF
cdr3_nt: TGCGCCAGCAGCCAAGAAGGCCTAGCGGTGGGCAATGAGCAGTTCTTC

d_call: TRBD1
v_call: TRBV5-1
j_call: TRBJ2-3
clone_size: -
cdr3_aa: CASSFLGTGGGLDTQYF
cdr3_nt: TGCGCCAGCAGTTTTCTAGGGACAGGGGGGGGACTGGATACGCAGTATTTT

d_call: TRBD1
v_call: TRBV24-1
j_call: TRBJ2-1
clone_size: few
cdr3_aa: CATSDLGTDNEQFF
cdr3_nt: TGTGCCACCAGTGATTTGGGGACAGACAATGAGCAGTTCTTC

d_call: -
v_call: TRBV7-9
j_call: TRBJ2-7
clone_size: -
cdr3_aa: CVSSLAALPYEQYF
cdr3_nt: TGTGTCAGCAGCTTAGCGGCCCTCCCCTACGAGCAGTACTTC

d_call: -
v_call: TRBV5-1
j_call: TRBJ2-5
clone_size: many
cdr3_aa: CASTSDRETQYF
cdr3_nt: TGCGCCAGCACATCAGATCGAGAGACCCAGTACTTC

d_call: TRBD2
v_call: TRBV28
j_call: TRBJ2-5
clone_size: -
cdr3_aa: CATFKGGGRRKTQYF
cdr3_nt: TGTGCCACCTTTAAGGGCGGGGGACGTAGAAAGACCCAGTACTTC

d_call: -
v_call: TRBV11-2
j_call: TRBJ2-1
clone_size: few
cdr3_aa: CASSAYRGGEQFF
cdr3_nt: TGTGCCAGCAGCGCCTACCGTGGGGGTGAGCAGTTCTTC

d_call: TRBD2
v_call: TRBV28
j_call: TRBJ2-3
clone_size: once
cdr3_aa: CAGKLRTSGTDTQYF
cdr3_nt: TGCGCCGGCAAACTTCGCACTAGCGGGACAGATACGCAGTATTTT

d_call: -
v_call: TRBV4-1
j_call: TRBJ2-7
clone_size: -
cdr3_aa: CASSQPDTTYEQYF
cdr3_nt: TGCGCCAGCAGCCAACCAGACACGACCTACGAGCAGTACTTC

d_call: TRBD2
v_call: TRBV5-1
j_call: TRBJ2-5
clone_size: -
cdr3_aa: CASSLESGARQETQYF
cdr3_nt: TGCGCCAGCAGCTTGGAAAGCGGGGCCCGACAAGAGACCCAGTACTTC

d_call: TRBD1
v_call: TRBV28
j_call: TRBJ2-5
clone_size: many
cdr3_aa: CASSSRQGPPETQYF
cdr3_nt: TGTGCCAGCAGCTCCCGACAGGGCCCTCCAGAGACCCAGTACTTC

d_call: -
v_call: TRBV7-9
j_call: TRBJ2-7
clone_size: few
cdr3_aa: CASSFIGGYEQYF
cdr3_nt: TGTGCCAGCAGCTTCATAGGGGGTTACGAGCAGTACTTC

d_call: -
v_call: TRBV11-1
j_call: TRBJ1-4
clone_size: -
cdr3_aa: CASSLTDGNEKLFF
cdr3_nt: TGTGCCAGCAGCTTAACCGACGGAAATGAAAAACTGTTTTTT